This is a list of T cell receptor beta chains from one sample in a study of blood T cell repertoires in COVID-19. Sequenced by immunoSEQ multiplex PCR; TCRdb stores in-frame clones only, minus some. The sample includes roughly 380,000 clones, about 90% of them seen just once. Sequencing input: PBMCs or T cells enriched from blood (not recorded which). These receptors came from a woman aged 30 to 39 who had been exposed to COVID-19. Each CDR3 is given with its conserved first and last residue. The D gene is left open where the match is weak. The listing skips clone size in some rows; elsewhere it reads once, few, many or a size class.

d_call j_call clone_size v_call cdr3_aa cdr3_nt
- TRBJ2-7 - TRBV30 CAWIGQYEQYF TGTGCCTGGATTGGACAGTACGAGCAGTACTTC
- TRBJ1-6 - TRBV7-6 CASSPRNGGNSPLHF TGTGCCAGCAGCCCACGAAACGGGGGAAATTCACCCCTCCACTTT
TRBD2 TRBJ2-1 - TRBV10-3 CAISDPGLAGGSNEQFF TGTGCCATCAGTGACCCGGGACTAGCGGGGGGGAGCAATGAGCAGTTCTTC
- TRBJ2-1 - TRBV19 CASSIGTIYNEQFF TGTGCCAGTAGTATAGGGACTATTTACAATGAGCAGTTCTTC
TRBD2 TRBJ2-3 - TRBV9 CASSVVERETPQYF TGTGCCAGCAGCGTAGTGGAGCGGGAGACACCGCAGTATTTT
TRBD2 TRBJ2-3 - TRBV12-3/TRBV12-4 CASSPREADTQYF TGTGCCAGCAGTCCGCGGGAGGCAGATACGCAGTATTTT
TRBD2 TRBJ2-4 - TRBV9 CASSVGASGLAKNIQYF TGTGCCAGCAGCGTAGGTGCTAGCGGGTTAGCCAAAAACATTCAGTACTTC
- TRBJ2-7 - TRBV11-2 CASSQHPYEQYF TGTGCCAGCAGCCAACATCCCTACGAGCAGTACTTC
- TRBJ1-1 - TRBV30 CAWSVGVEAFF TGTGCCTGGAGTGTCGGGGTAGAAGCTTTCTTT
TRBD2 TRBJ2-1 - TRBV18 CASSPPATSGSINEQFF TGTGCCAGCTCACCACCGGCCACTAGCGGGAGTATAAATGAGCAGTTCTTC
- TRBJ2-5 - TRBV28 CASSLRTEVQETQYF TGTGCCAGCAGTCTCCGGACAGAAGTCCAAGAGACCCAGTACTTC
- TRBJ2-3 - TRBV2 CASSDRYTQYF TGTGCCAGCAGTGACAGATATACGCAGTATTTT
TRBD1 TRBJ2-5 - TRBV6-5 CASSSSDRGLLYF TGTGCCAGCAGTTCATCCGACAGGGGGCTTCTGTACTTC
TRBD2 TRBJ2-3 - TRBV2 CASCASGTNTQYF TGTGCCAGCTGCGCTAGCGGGACGAATACGCAGTATTTT
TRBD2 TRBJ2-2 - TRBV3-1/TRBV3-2 CASSQEGGSGELFF TGTGCCAGCAGCCAAGAGGGGGGGAGCGGGGAGCTGTTTTTT
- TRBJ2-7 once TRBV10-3 CAISDNQVSYEQYF TGTGCCATCAGTGACAACCAGGTTTCCTACGAGCAGTACTTC
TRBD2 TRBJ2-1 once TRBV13 CASSERTSAYNEQFF TGTGCCAGCAGCGAACGGACTAGCGCTTACAATGAGCAGTTCTTC
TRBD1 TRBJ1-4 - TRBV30 CASDRETNEKLFF TGTGCCTCGGACAGGGAAACTAATGAAAAACTGTTTTTT
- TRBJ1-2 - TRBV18 CASSPGRTEGGYTF TGTGCCAGCTCACCGGGTAGGACAGAAGGCGGCTACACCTTC
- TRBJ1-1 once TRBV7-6 CASSWGLGESRLNTEAFF TGTGCCAGCTCCTGGGGTTTGGGAGAATCGAGGTTGAACACTGAAGCTTTCTTT
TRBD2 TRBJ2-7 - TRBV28 CASSLQSGRVGEQYF TGTGCCAGCAGTTTACAGAGCGGGAGAGTTGGGGAGCAGTACTTC
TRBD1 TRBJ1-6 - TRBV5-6 CASSLDGDRANSPLHF TGTGCCAGCAGCTTGGATGGGGACAGGGCGAATTCACCCCTCCACTTT
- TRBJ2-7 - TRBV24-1 CATSDPGATYEQYF TGTGCCACCAGTGACCCGGGAGCAACCTACGAGCAGTACTTC
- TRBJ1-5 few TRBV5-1 CASSLESHQPQHF TGCGCCAGCAGCTTGGAAAGCCATCAGCCCCAGCATTTT
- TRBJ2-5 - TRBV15 CATRVGGPALQETQYF TGTGCCACCCGGGTCGGTGGTCCGGCCCTTCAAGAGACCCAGTACTTC
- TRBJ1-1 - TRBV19 CASSIVKDSEAFF TGTGCCAGTAGTATAGTTAAGGACAGTGAAGCTTTCTTT
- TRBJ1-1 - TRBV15 CATSTRDGEGGPEAFF TGTGCCACCAGCACCCGGGACGGGGAGGGGGGACCTGAAGCTTTCTTT
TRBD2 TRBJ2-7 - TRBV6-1 CASSGLGPGLGPSEQYF TGTGCCAGCAGTGGCTTGGGACCGGGACTAGGTCCCTCTGAGCAGTACTTC
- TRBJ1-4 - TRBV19 CASRYWGGNNEKLFF TGTGCCAGTCGCTATTGGGGGGGGAACAATGAAAAACTGTTTTTT
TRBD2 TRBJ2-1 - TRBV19 CASSLDGGRVSSYNEQFF TGTGCCAGTAGTCTGGATGGCGGGAGGGTCAGCTCCTACAATGAGCAGTTCTTC
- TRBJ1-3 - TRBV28 CASRKTNSGNTIYF TGTGCCAGCAGAAAAACAAACTCTGGAAACACCATATATTTT
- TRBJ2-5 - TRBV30 CAWSIPDRGIPGRRETQYF TGTGCCTGGAGTATACCGGACCGGGGAATTCCAGGTAGACGAGAGACCCAGTACTTC
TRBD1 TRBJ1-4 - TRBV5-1 CASSLDRGNEKLFF TGCGCCAGCAGCTTGGACAGGGGGAATGAAAAACTGTTTTTT
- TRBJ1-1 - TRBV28 CASSLIGDLNEAFF TGTGCCAGCAGTTTAATAGGGGACTTAAATGAAGCTTTCTTT
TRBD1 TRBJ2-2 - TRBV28 CASRSPGQATGELFF TGTGCCAGCAGGTCCCCGGGACAGGCCACCGGGGAGCTGTTTTTT
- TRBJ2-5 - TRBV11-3 CASSSEETQYF TGTGCCAGCAGCTCCGAAGAGACCCAGTACTTC
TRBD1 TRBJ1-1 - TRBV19 CASRSGTENTEAFF TGTGCCAGTAGGTCCGGGACAGAGAACACTGAAGCTTTCTTT
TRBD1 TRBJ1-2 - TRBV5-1 CASSPADRGYGYTF TGCGCCAGCAGCCCCGCGGACAGGGGCTATGGCTACACCTTC
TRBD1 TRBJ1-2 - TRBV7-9 CASSPARQQGGGYTF TGTGCCAGCAGCCCCGCCCGGCAGCAGGGGGGCGGCTACACCTTC
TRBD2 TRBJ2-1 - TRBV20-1 CSASSSGGLNEQFF TGCAGTGCTAGTTCGTCGGGAGGTCTCAATGAGCAGTTCTTC
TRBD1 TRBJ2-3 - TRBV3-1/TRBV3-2 CASSQHGQGGDTQYF TGTGCCAGCAGCCAACACGGACAGGGGGGGGATACGCAGTATTTT
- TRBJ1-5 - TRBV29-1 CSVEERAGTGPQHF TGCAGCGTTGAAGAGAGGGCGGGGACCGGGCCCCAGCATTTT